This T cell receptor (beta chain) was obtained from a study of blood T cell repertoires in COVID-19 (TCRdb year 2020). With respect to the entire study: Samples covering the acute and convalescent phases of COVID-19 were provided by collaborators in the United States, Italy and Spain. The prospective study material was composed of cDNA or gDNA derived from T cells, B-cell-depleted T cells, or PBMCs. Samples came from the ongoing ImmuneRACE study (first 160 participants) plus 1,254 subjects from 6 global collaborators. The dataset comprised deeply sampled blood TCRbeta repertoires from subjects exposed to, actively infected with, or recovered from COVID-19. The sample metadata nearly always contained a de-identified subject ID, COVID-19 status, age in years and sex. The repertoires were released in a freely available public database intended as a resource for research on the immune response to SARS-CoV-2. Where HLA class I and class II types were available, the types were taken from metadata supplied by the sample provider, not from assay-based typing.

The immunoSEQ Assay, a bias-controlled multiplex PCR, was used to amplify TCRbeta CDR3 regions from genomic DNA. As for the authors' bioinformatics: Within the assay, amplification of reference gene primers was used to estimate how many nucleated cells each sample contained. To quantify the absolute abundance of each unique TCRbeta CDR3 rearrangement, sequence reads were collapsed and filtered. For each sample, productive Simpson clonality was calculated as the square root of Simpson's diversity index across productive rearrangements. The clones in this table, taken by TCRdb from immuneACCESS, are in-frame only. Not every clone is retained; where verified, under half of the shortfall comes from an unresolved V gene, and the cause of the rest is unknown. V, J and clone size derive from that table, while D and trimming were established from the DNA sequence. The sample table lists about 68,000 clones, 80% to 90% of them with a count of one. More than 2% of the sample goes to the ten largest clones.

Each collaborating institution followed its own protocols to collect whole blood in K2EDTA tubes. Collaborator samples were shipped for TCRbeta analysis as frozen whole blood, isolated PBMCs, or DNA extracted from either sample type. CDR1 and CDR2, looked up from the germline V gene, are ENHRY and SYGVKD. From its cysteine to its phenylalanine, the CDR3 spans 15 amino acids. Just the 45-base CDR3 DNA is kept, in frame starting at base 1. V is cut by 7 bases and J by 1 base, and the space between the germline ends is 13 bases. Notes on this clone: No cognate antigen has been identified for it. No per-base quality is available; no much larger clone lies one base away.

Summary of the overall study and its limitations: How much clinical and demographic metadata was included differed by source and by participant, and the metadata was provided uncurated.

This clonotype was obtained from a human donor in a cohort sampled during active COVID-19. The rearranged segments are TRBV10-3 and TRBJ2-2; TRBD1 is a possible D gene, resting on 6 matching bases. The sequenced sample consisted of peripheral blood. For the CDR3, the sequence is CAIKDRALNTGELFF. The nucleotide sequence is TGTGCCATCAAGGACAGAGCATTGAACACCGGGGAGCTGTTTTTT.